The 17 T cell receptor beta chains in this list originate from one sample, sequenced in a study of technical replicates of blood from a few donors. The data were produced by immunoSEQ multiplex PCR, yet TCRdb's version contains in-frame clones alone and is incomplete. This repertoire shows tens of thousands of clones, around nine tenths found once; its top ten account for 4.1%. Sequencing was performed on PBMCs. Every receptor here comes from a human donor in good health. Some clones in this sample may be carry-over from other donors' samples.

V usage is TRBV19 and J usage is TRBJ1-5; D remains ambiguous. CDR1 LNHDA and CDR2 SQIVND come from the germline V gene (reference sequence). This CDR3 spans 13 amino acids. V was pared by 2 bases and J by 5 bases, with 7 bases between. The CDR3 coding sequence is TGTGCCAGTAGTATAAACGAGCATCAGCCCCAGCATTTT. The encoded protein is CASSINEHQPQHF.

This clone was counted once. The chain is built from TRBV11-2 and TRBJ1-5; 10 nucleotides match TRBD1. Germline CDR1 reads SGHAT; CDR2 reads FQNNGV. V trimming: 5 bases; J trimming: 5 bases; junction bases outside the gene matches: 3. This CDR3 contains 14 residues. CDR3 bases: TGTGCCAGCAGCACCGGACAGGGGGATCAGCCCCAGCATTTT. The encoded protein is CASSTGQGDQPQHF.

The chain recombines TRBV13 with TRBJ2-3, with 7 bases identical to TRBD2. There are 16 residues in the CDR3. The germline CDR1 and CDR2 sequences are PRHDT and FYEKMQ (reference sequence). V shed 5 bases and J 0 bases; nucleotides not matched to a gene: 8. CDR3 sequence (DNA): TGTGCCAGCAGCCACAAACTAGCGCCGAGCACAGATACGCAGTATTTT. Translation gives CASSHKLAPSTDTQYF.

This clone was detected a few times. CDR3: CASTGGLSGNTIYF. The CDR3 DNA is TGTGCCTCAACGGGGGGCCTCTCTGGAAACACCATATATTTT. The chain links TRBV2 to TRBJ1-3; D may be TRBD1 (6 bases). V was trimmed by 11 bases and J by 0 bases, leaving 14 bases between them. Germline V gene data show CDR1 as SNHLY and CDR2 as FYNNEI. CDR3 length equals 14 residues.

V and J are TRBV30 and TRBJ2-4, with 8 nucleotides matching TRBD1. With V trimmed by 2 bases and J by 12 bases, 6 bases remained unmatched. The CDR3 totals 12 residues. The germline gives CDR1 GTSNPN, CDR2 SVGIG (reference sequence). The CDR3 sequence: CAWSTQGAHQYF. CDR3 coding DNA: TGTGCCTGGAGTACTCAGGGGGCCCATCAGTACTTC.

V and J are TRBV30 and TRBJ2-7; 7 bases map to TRBD2. The CDR3 has 12 amino acids. Germline-derived CDR1 and CDR2 are GTSNPN and SVGIG (reference sequence). The ends lost 5 bases at V and 4 bases at J; junction bases unmatched: 5. The CDR3 region has the DNA TGTGCCTGGCAGCGGGATATATACGAGCAGTACTTC. Translated: CAWQRDIYEQYF.

The J gene is TRBJ2-7, the V gene TRBV25-1; TRBD1 matches 8 bases. With V trimmed by 3 bases and J by 4 bases, 8 bases remained unmatched. The CDR3 consists of 15 residues. Looked up from germline, CDR1 is MGHDK and CDR2 is SYGVNS. In nucleotides, the CDR3 is TGTGCCAGCAGTGATACCTCCAGGGGGCAGTACGAGCAGTACTTC. This gives the protein CASSDTSRGQYEQYF.

This clone was picked up one time. The rearrangement links TRBV19 to TRBJ2-7; 8 nucleotides align to TRBD1. Trimming at V came to 1 base and at J to 4 bases, leaving 6 bases not matched to a gene. The CDR3 loop spans 15 amino acids. CDR1 and CDR2 (germline): LNHDA, SQIVND (reference sequence). This CDR3 is CASSIGQGAYYEQYF. The CDR3 DNA sequence: TGTGCCAGTAGTATAGGTCAGGGGGCATATTACGAGCAGTACTTC. Using reference TRBV19 and TRBJ2-7 for the parts outside the CDR3, the full variable domain is DGGITQSPKYLFRKEGQNVTLSCEQNLNHDAMYWYRQDPGQGLRLIYYSQIVNDFQKGDIAEGYSVSREKKESFPLTVTSAQKNPTAFYLCASSIGQGAYYEQYFGPGTRLTVT.

This clone was picked up a small number of times. V is TRBV11-2 and J is TRBJ2-7; perhaps TRBD1 as D (6 bases). V was trimmed by 0 bases and J by 2 bases, leaving 14 bases between them. This CDR3 is built from 16 residues. Germline CDR1 is SGHAT and CDR2 is FQNNGV. The DNA for the CDR3 is TGTGCCAGCAGCTTAGATCTCGGCAGGGGAACCTACGAGCAGTACTTC. This translates into CASSLDLGRGTYEQYF.

This chain uses TRBV9 with TRBJ1-2, with D possibly TRBD1 on 6 matching bases. Trimming removed 4 bases at V and 5 bases at J, with 12 bases between. CDR1 and CDR2 from the germline V gene are SGDLS and YYNGEE. This CDR3 is built from 13 residues. The CDR3 region has the DNA TGTGCCAGCAGCTCTACAGGGCTTTATGGCTACACCTTC. This codes for CASSSTGLYGYTF.

Only one count was recorded for this clone. This chain's CDR3 is CASSPWGLAGGHSYEQYF. Written as DNA, the CDR3 is TGTGCCAGCAGCCCCTGGGGACTAGCGGGGGGACACTCCTACGAGCAGTACTTC. J is TRBJ2-7 and V is TRBV5-6; 15 positions agree with TRBD2. The J segment lost 0 bases and the V segment lost 4 bases, leaving 8 bases of the junction unmatched. From germline, CDR1 is SGHDT and CDR2 YYEEEE. The CDR3 has 18 amino acids.

The chain links TRBV5-6 to TRBJ1-2, with D possibly TRBD1 on 6 matching bases. This CDR3 comprises 16 residues. Trimming pared 2 bases from V and 1 base from J, leaving 15 bases between. Germline assignment: CDR1 SGHDT and CDR2 YYEEEE. The CDR3 loop is CASSLRQALVNYGYTF. The DNA of the CDR3 is TGTGCCAGCAGCTTACGACAGGCCCTTGTTAACTATGGCTACACCTTC.

The rearrangement links TRBV4-1 to TRBJ2-1; 12 bases line up with TRBD2. The CDR3 spans 18 residues. The V segment lost 1 base and the J segment 4 bases; nucleotides outside the gene matches: 8. Germline V lookup: CDR1 MGHRA, CDR2 YSYEKL. The CDR3 coding sequence is TGCGCCAGCAGCCAAGCCCCCCGACTAGCGGGAGTGTACAATGAGCAGTTCTTC. Protein sequence: CASSQAPRLAGVYNEQFF.

V and J are TRBV6-5 and TRBJ1-4, with no clear D. Germline lookup yields CDR1 MNHEY and CDR2 SVGAGI. V lost 2 bases to trimming and J lost 7 bases, with 11 bases between them. The CDR3 spans 14 residues. The DNA of the CDR3 is TGTGCCAGCAGTTACGGTCAGTTCAGTGAAAAACTGTTTTTT. It is translated as CASSYGQFSEKLFF.

The chain links TRBV6-1 to TRBJ1-2; D gene uncertain. The CDR3 has 13 residues. Trimming took off 6 bases at V and 3 bases at J, with 11 bases between the two ends. The V gene's germline CDR1 is MNHNS and CDR2 SASEGT. CDR3 sequence reads: CASREERYYGYTF. The CDR3 nucleotides are TGTGCCAGCAGGGAGGAACGATACTATGGCTACACCTTC.

This clone was counted between two and nine times. The rearrangement joins TRBV2 to TRBJ2-7; D may be TRBD1 (5 bases). Germline V gene lookup returns CDR1 SNHLY and CDR2 FYNNEI. Deletions cut 7 bases from V and 3 bases from J, with 19 bases between. The CDR3 covers 15 residues. The CDR3 is CASNPPWGQHYEQYF. As DNA, the CDR3 is TGTGCCAGCAACCCACCTTGGGGCCAACACTACGAGCAGTACTTC.

The J gene is TRBJ1-1, the V gene TRBV29-1, with D possibly matching TRBD1 (5 bases). V lost 7 bases, J lost 1 base, and 10 bases lay in between. The CDR3 sequence is 12 residues long. Germline V gene data show CDR1 as SQVTM and CDR2 as ANQGSEA. In DNA, the CDR3 is TGCAGCGCCGATACAGGGAACACTGAAGCTTTCTTT. Residues: CSADTGNTEAFF. Using reference TRBV29-1 and TRBJ1-1 for the parts outside the CDR3, the full variable domain is SAVISQKPSRDICQRGTSLTIQCQVDSQVTMMFWYRQQPGQSLTLIATANQGSEATYESGFVIDKFPISRPNLTFSTLTVSNMSPEDSSIYLCSADTGNTEAFFGQGTRLTVV.